These 3 T cell receptor beta chains originate from one sample sequenced in a study of blood T cells in healthy people across ages. The use of a sample-barcoded 5' primer and a J-beta primer mix characterized a second PCR of about 7 to 12 cycles. One entry per CDR3 protein, called by TCRdb with MiXCR from the 5' RACE reads. Counted here are roughly 1,500,000 distinct CDR3 sequences, approximately 32% occurring once; the ten biggest clones make up around 11%. The sequenced sample consisted of blood. These receptors originate from a woman aged 25 to 45 in good health.

The CDR3 loop reads CASGIAQPQHF. The CDR3, as DNA: TGTGCCAGCGGGATTGCTCAGCCCCAGCATTTT. This rearrangement joins TRBV27 to TRBJ1-5; no definite D call. The CDR3 spans 11 residues. Germline V CDR1 and CDR2: MNHEY, SMNVEV (reference sequence). Trimming pared 8 bases from V and 6 bases from J, leaving 8 bases between.

This clonotype has just a few counts. In DNA, the CDR3 is TGTGCCAGCAGTCCAATTACGACAGGGTGGGGCACTGAAGCTTTCTTT. As protein: CASSPITTGWGTEAFF. The chain links TRBV27 to TRBJ1-1; 7 positions agree with TRBD1. Germline V gene data show CDR1 as MNHEY and CDR2 as SMNVEV (reference sequence). Unmatched junction bases numbered 13, after V lost 5 bases and J lost 4 bases. The CDR3 extends over 16 amino acids.

The sample holds one count of this clonotype. The rearrangement links TRBV6-2 or TRBV6-3 to TRBJ2-4, with D possibly TRBD1 on 6 matching bases. The CDR3 is 18 residues long. CDR1 is MNHEY, CDR2 SVGEGT, per germline. The V end lost 8 bases, the J end lost 0 bases, and 23 bases lay between the germline ends. The CDR3 loop is CASSPGTNINLAKNIQYF. The CDR3 nucleotides read TGTGCCAGCTCTCCCGGGACAAACATCAATCTAGCCAAAAACATTCAGTACTTC.